The 8 T cell receptor beta chains in this list originate from one sample, sequenced in a study of T cell changes during pregnancy in multiple sclerosis. Using immunoSEQ multiplex PCR, the repertoire was profiled, and TCRdb retains in-frame clones only, with some absent. The table lists tens of thousands of clones, around 94% of them singletons, with roughly 5.8% in the top ten. The source was CD8+ T cells from peripheral blood mononuclear cells, collected before pregnancy. These receptors were obtained from a female donor with multiple sclerosis, enrolled in a pregnancy study.

This chain connects TRBV7-9 to TRBJ1-1, with D maybe TRBD1 (5 bases). From germline, CDR1 is SEHNR and CDR2 FQNEAQ (reference sequence). The CDR3 length is 14 residues. The V gene lost 6 bases and the J gene lost 3 bases, with 14 bases spanning the gap. Here the CDR3 DNA reads TGTGCCAGCAGTAAGGTGACGGGGGACACTGAAGCTTTCTTT. Amino acid sequence: CASSKVTGDTEAFF.

The chain is built from TRBV19 and TRBJ2-1; a possible D gene is TRBD2 (6 bases). Germline values: CDR1 LNHDA, CDR2 SQIVND (reference sequence). V lost 3 bases and J lost 4, with 13 bases in between. The CDR3 extends over 15 amino acids. This chain's CDR3 is CASSMRPAGYNEQFF. The DNA for the CDR3 is TGTGCCAGTAGTATGCGGCCGGCGGGGTACAATGAGCAGTTCTTC.

The V and J genes are TRBV9 and TRBJ2-1; D gene ambiguous. Germline V gene lookup returns CDR1 SGDLS and CDR2 YYNGEE. Between the trimmed V and J ends, which lost 7 bases and 6 bases, there was a span of 5 bases. This CDR3 contains 10 residues. CDR3 nucleotide sequence: TGTGCCAGCCCTTCCAATGAGCAGTTCTTC. Encoded protein: CASPSNEQFF.

This rearrangement joins TRBV28 to TRBJ1-2, with D possibly TRBD1 on 5 matching bases. The V and J ends lost 6 bases and 8 bases respectively, with 13 bases between them. Germline V gene data show CDR1 as MDHEN and CDR2 as SYDVKM. The CDR3 is 12 residues long. CDR3 bases: TGTGCCAGCAGCTGGGGGGAGGGGGGCTACACCTTC. This codes for CASSWGEGGYTF.

J is TRBJ2-3 and V is TRBV7-6; 8 bases match TRBD2. CDR1 and CDR2 from the germline V gene are SGHVS and FNYEAQ. Losses at the gene ends were 3 bases for V and 1 base for J; bases not matched to a gene: 3. The length of the CDR3 is 15 residues. CDR3 sequence (DNA): TGTGCCAGCAGCTTGAGGACTAGCCGCACAGATACGCAGTATTTT. As protein: CASSLRTSRTDTQYF.

This clone was recorded once. The J gene is TRBJ2-3, the V gene TRBV27; 10 bases match TRBD2. The CDR3 is 15 amino acids. Unmatched junction bases numbered 5, after V lost 4 bases and J lost 4 bases. Germline V gene data show CDR1 as MNHEY and CDR2 as SMNVEV (reference sequence). The CDR3: CASSSSGGAPDTQYF. The CDR3, as DNA: TGTGCCAGCAGTTCCAGCGGGGGGGCACCAGATACGCAGTATTTT.

The chain links TRBV10-3 to TRBJ2-7; D not certain. V gave up 10 bases and J gave up 2 bases, with 12 bases separating them. This CDR3 has 12 residues. CDR1 is ENHRY and CDR2 is SYGVKD in the germline V gene. CDR3 sequence: CATLEVPYEQYF. In nucleotides, the CDR3 is TGTGCCACCCTAGAGGTTCCCTACGAGCAGTACTTC.

The chain joins TRBV2 to TRBJ1-4; no definite D call. With 6 bases removed from V and 6 bases from J, the gap between germline ends came to 11 bases. Germline lookup yields CDR1 SNHLY and CDR2 FYNNEI. The CDR3 spans 13 residues. The CDR3 DNA reads as TGTGCCAGCAGACAGTCGGTGGATGAAAAACTGTTTTTT. This encodes CASRQSVDEKLFF.